This TCR beta chain was identified in a study of blood T cell repertoires in COVID-19. Overall study context: Spain, Italy and the United States supplied samples that represented acute and convalescent COVID-19. Sample material is recorded as cDNA or gDNA derived from T cells, B-cell-depleted T cells, or PBMCs.

Per the study methods: Nucleated cell number was recorded as an estimate derived from reference gene primer amplification. The assay was immunoSEQ multiplex PCR, and TCRdb's table has in-frame clones only and misses some. The D gene and trimming were derived from the DNA, and the V and J assignments and clone size from that table. The data hold approximately 110,000 clones, with around four fifths observed a single time. This CDR3 is 14 amino acids long. Deletions cut 6 bases from V and 7 bases from J, with 15 bases between. CDR1 and CDR2 from the germline V gene are MNHEY and SMNVEV (reference sequence).

This TCR was sampled from a woman aged 55-69 years with acute or convalescent COVID-19. This sequence joins TRBV27 and TRBJ2-2, with D perhaps TRBD1 (6 bases). The material sequenced was peripheral blood. Written as DNA, the CDR3 is TGTGCCAGCAGAACCGGGCTAGGGGGCGGGGAGCTGTTTTTT. It specifies CASRTGLGGGELFF.